The TCR beta chain under discussion was sequenced for a study of blood T cell repertoires in COVID-19. Study-level information: Italy, Spain and the United States were the sources of the convalescent and acute COVID-19 samples. Nucleic acid was either cDNA or gDNA, and it came from T cells, B-cell-depleted T cells, or PBMCs.

Original data processing: By means of reference gene primer amplification, nucleated cell counts were estimated. This table comes from immunoSEQ multiplex PCR, and its TCRdb copy is limited to in-frame clones, with some not included. V, J and clone size were drawn from that table, and D and trimming were deduced from the DNA. Among 150,000 to 200,000 clones listed, approximately 88% were seen once. What was sequenced was peripheral blood. The sequence came from a woman older than 75 with active or convalescent COVID-19.

The CDR3 region is CASSWDTNQPQHF. In DNA, the CDR3 is TGTGCCAGCAGTTGGGACACCAATCAGCCCCAGCATTTT. The chain links TRBV27 to TRBJ1-5; D might be TRBD1 (6 bases). The CDR3 length is 13 residues. Trimming removed 4 bases at V and 3 bases at J, with 7 bases between. CDR1 and CDR2 (germline): MNHEY, SMNVEV (reference sequence).